One sample yielded the 21 T cell receptor beta chains listed below, sequenced in a study of shared clonotypes between healthy human individuals. TCRdb keeps only in-frame clones here, not all; method: immunoSEQ multiplex PCR. The sample comprises roughly 1,500,000 clones, under 99% of which are singletons, and roughly 0.4% rests with the top ten. The sequencing input was naive CD4+ T cells sorted from blood. Subset denoted: CD45RA+ positively selected. The receptors stem from a man between 25 and 39 years old in good health.

This chain uses TRBV5-4 with TRBJ2-2; 7 positions agree with TRBD1. The CDR3 has 15 amino acids. The germline V gene encodes CDR1 SGHNT and CDR2 YYREEE (reference sequence). Trimming cost V 3 bases and J 3 bases; bases outside gene matches: 5. CDR3 residues: CASSSNRGYTGELFF. The DNA of the CDR3 is TGTGCCAGCAGCTCGAACAGGGGTTACACCGGGGAGCTGTTTTTT.

The chain recombines TRBV5-1 with TRBJ2-3, with TRBD2 matching 10 bases. Germline trimming cut 2 bases from V and 6 bases from J; bases unmatched to any gene: 9. The CDR3 totals 16 residues. Germline V CDR1 and CDR2: SGHRS, YFSETQ. CDR3 loop: CASSFALAGESDTQYF. The CDR3 DNA sequence: TGCGCCAGCAGCTTTGCGCTAGCGGGAGAGTCGGATACGCAGTATTTT.

This chain joins TRBV30 and TRBJ1-4; no clear D gene. Trimming removed 4 bases from V and 5 bases from J, with 17 bases in between. There are 15 residues in the CDR3. The V gene's germline CDR1 is GTSNPN and CDR2 SVGIG (reference sequence). Here the CDR3 DNA reads TGTGCCTGGACGACCGACCGTGGAGGCAATGAAAAACTGTTTTTT. Protein sequence: CAWTTDRGGNEKLFF. Drawing the rest from reference TRBV30 and TRBJ1-4, the complete variable domain is SQTIHQWPATLVQPVGSPLSLECTVEGTSNPNLYWYRQAAGRGLQLLFYSVGIGQISSEVPQNLSASRPQDRQFILSSKKLLLSDSGFYLCAWTTDRGGNEKLFFGSGTQLSVL.

The genes are TRBV20-1 and TRBJ2-7, with a tentative D call TRBD1 (5 bases). V lost 7 bases, J lost 2 bases, and 9 bases lay in between. CDR3 size: 11 residues. Germline CDR1 is DFQATT and CDR2 is SNEGSKA (reference sequence). The CDR3 bases are TGCAGTGTCAGGGCTACCTACGAGCAGTACTTC. Translation gives CSVRATYEQYF.

The rearrangement joins TRBV28 to TRBJ2-3, with 7 positions matching TRBD1. The trim removed 6 bases at V and 11 bases at J, leaving 8 bases unmatched. Germline-derived CDR1 and CDR2 are MDHEN and SYDVKM. This CDR3 is 12 amino acids long. This chain's CDR3 is CASRLGGLVQYF. DNA for the CDR3: TGTGCCAGCAGACTAGGGGGCCTAGTGCAGTATTTT.

V is TRBV29-1 and J is TRBJ1-2; weak D call: TRBD1 (6 bases). The V end was cut by 7 bases, the J end by 5 bases, with 17 bases between. This CDR3 has 13 residues. CDR1 is SQVTM and CDR2 is ANQGSEA in the germline V gene. The CDR3 nucleotides read TGCAGCGGTCTCTCGGGGCAGGGGTATGGCTACACCTTC. As protein: CSGLSGQGYGYTF.

This sequence joins TRBV19 and TRBJ1-5; D possibly corresponds to TRBD1 (6 bases). The germline V and J ends were trimmed by 3 bases and 5 bases, with 14 bases remaining between them. From germline, CDR1 is LNHDA and CDR2 SQIVND (reference sequence). CDR3 length equals 15 residues. This CDR3 is CASSIAGGADQPQHF. CDR3 bases: TGTGCCAGTAGTATTGCCGGGGGCGCAGATCAGCCCCAGCATTTT.

The rearrangement uses TRBV29-1 and TRBJ2-3; D might be TRBD2 (6 bases). V gave up 7 bases and J gave up 6 bases, with 26 bases separating them. This CDR3 is 16 amino acids long. Germline loops: CDR1 SQVTM, CDR2 ANQGSEA. CDR3 amino acids: CSATVSVRLVFDTQYF. The CDR3 DNA sequence: TGCAGCGCTACCGTTTCAGTCCGACTAGTTTTTGATACGCAGTATTTT.

The V and J genes are TRBV15 and TRBJ2-3, with D maybe TRBD2 (5 bases). Germline V CDR1 and CDR2: LNHNV, YYDKDF (reference sequence). CDR3 length: 13 amino acids. Trimming took off 0 bases at V and 14 bases at J, with 15 bases between the two ends. CDR3 nucleotide sequence: TGTGCCACCAGCAGAGATTTAACTAGTTTTTTGTATTTT. Its translation is CATSRDLTSFLYF.

V and J are TRBV19 and TRBJ1-2, with 10 bases aligning to TRBD1. The CDR3 spans 15 residues. CDR1 is LNHDA, CDR2 SQIVND, per germline (reference sequence). V lost 2 bases to trimming and J lost 3 bases; unmatched junction nucleotides: 3. The CDR3 bases are TGTGCCAGTAGTATAACCGGGACAGGGGACTATGGCTACACCTTC. Protein product: CASSITGTGDYGYTF.

The chain carries TRBV6-5 and TRBJ2-3, with D possibly being TRBD1 (5 bases). Trimming stripped 8 bases from V and 1 base from J, with 10 bases between. The CDR3 loop spans 13 amino acids. Germline assignment: CDR1 MNHEY and CDR2 SVGAGI. The CDR3 loop reads CASRRVGTDTQYF. CDR3 nucleotide sequence: TGTGCCAGCCGCAGGGTTGGCACAGATACGCAGTATTTT.

The chain combines TRBV15 with TRBJ2-5; 14 bases agree with TRBD2. V shed 5 bases and J 5 bases; nucleotides not matched to a gene: 7. Germline CDR1 reads LNHNV; CDR2 reads YYDKDF (reference sequence). The CDR3 consists of 16 residues. CDR3 DNA sequence: TGTGCCACCAGCCAGGGACTAGCGGGAGAACGTGAGACCCAGTACTTC. Translating gives CATSQGLAGERETQYF.

The chain joins TRBV18 to TRBJ1-1; D possibly corresponds to TRBD1 (6 bases). From germline, CDR1 is KGHSH and CDR2 LQKENI. The CDR3 consists of 17 residues. The V end lost 3 bases, the J end lost 4 bases, and 21 bases lay between the germline ends. This chain's CDR3 is CASSPLWGGPGGTEAFF. CDR3 DNA: TGTGCCAGCTCACCGCTTTGGGGGGGCCCCGGGGGCACTGAAGCTTTCTTT.

The chain couples TRBV4-2 to TRBJ2-1; TRBD2 matches 7 bases. Germline V lookup: CDR1 LGHNA, CDR2 YNFKEQ. The V segment lost 1 base and the J segment 9 bases; nucleotides outside the gene matches: 15. The CDR3 extends over 17 amino acids. The CDR3 DNA is TGTGCCAGCAGCCAAGTCCGACCGGGACTACACGTGGGTGAGCAGTTCTTC. This codes for CASSQVRPGLHVGEQFF.

Here the CDR3 reads CASSLQAGMTEAFF. DNA of the CDR3: TGTGCCAGCAGCTTACAAGCAGGGATGACTGAAGCTTTCTTT. This chain connects TRBV7-9 to TRBJ1-1; D possibly corresponds to TRBD1 (5 bases). Trimming took 2 bases from V and 5 from J, leaving 12 bases between them. CDR1 is SEHNR, CDR2 FQNEAQ, per germline (reference sequence). The CDR3 extends over 14 amino acids.

This rearrangement joins TRBV28 to TRBJ2-7; 9 bases align to TRBD2. The germline V gene encodes CDR1 MDHEN and CDR2 SYDVKM. V lost 3 bases to trimming and J lost 0 bases; unmatched junction nucleotides: 6. The CDR3 covers 16 residues. The CDR3 here is CASSLPGTSSSYEQYF. The CDR3 DNA follows: TGTGCCAGCAGTTTGCCCGGGACTAGCAGCTCCTACGAGCAGTACTTC.

The chain is built from TRBV6-6 and TRBJ2-5, with no clear D. Trimming shortened V by 7 bases and J by 5 bases, and 11 bases separated the two germline ends. Per the germline V gene, CDR1 is MNHNY and CDR2 is SVGAGI (reference sequence). The CDR3 loop spans 12 amino acids. The CDR3 bases are TGTGCCAGCAAGTACCCCGGTGAGACCCAGTACTTC. Translating gives CASKYPGETQYF.

The chain links TRBV9 to TRBJ2-2; 10 bases fit TRBD2. In germline, CDR1 is SGDLS, CDR2 YYNGEE. V dropped 0 bases and J dropped 1; count of bases not matched to a gene: 3. This CDR3 has 17 amino acids. The CDR3 region is CASSVVASGRNTGELFF. CDR3 in DNA: TGTGCCAGCAGCGTAGTGGCTAGCGGGAGGAACACCGGGGAGCTGTTTTTT.

This chain uses TRBV5-6 with TRBJ2-7; D tentatively fits TRBD1 or TRBD2 (5 bases each). This CDR3 is 12 amino acids long. Germline V gene data show CDR1 as SGHDT and CDR2 as YYEEEE. V shed 4 bases and J shed 4 bases, with 9 bases lying between them. The CDR3 DNA is TGTGCCAGCAGCCGGGACCTTTACGAGCAGTACTTC. As protein: CASSRDLYEQYF.

This chain links TRBV15 with TRBJ2-1, with 7 bases identical to TRBD2. The CDR3 sequence is 15 residues long. The V gene's germline CDR1 is LNHNV and CDR2 YYDKDF (reference sequence). Trimming took 5 bases from V and 7 from J; bases not matched to a gene: 11. The CDR3 sequence is CATSPGGSGANEQFF. The DNA for the CDR3 is TGTGCCACCAGCCCTGGGGGGAGCGGGGCAAATGAGCAGTTCTTC.

The rearrangement links TRBV27 to TRBJ2-1; 8 nucleotides align to TRBD1. This CDR3 has 16 residues. With V trimmed by 3 bases and J by 3 bases, 7 bases remained unmatched. CDR1 is MNHEY and CDR2 is SMNVEV in the germline V gene (reference sequence). The CDR3 DNA follows: TGTGCCAGCAGTTTCCTTAGACAGGGGCGCTACAATGAGCAGTTCTTC. Its translation is CASSFLRQGRYNEQFF.